The T cell receptor beta chain described here comes from a study of T-cell reconstitution after alpha-beta-depleted transplantation in children. CDR1 and CDR2 from the germline V gene are SGDLS and YYNGEE. Deletions cut 2 bases from V and 8 bases from J, with 13 bases between. CDR3 length equals 14 residues. The authors prepared the TCRbeta library with unique molecular identifiers. TCRdb re-derived calls from the PCR reads in MiXCR, one entry per CDR3 protein. The repertoire includes approximately 650,000 distinct CDR3 sequences, around 13% of them detected once, and about 0.77% sits in the top ten.

This chain connects TRBV9 to TRBJ2-2; TRBD1 or TRBD2 may be the D gene (5 bases each). The sample was PBMCs, taken before TCRalphabeta/CD19-depleted stem cell transplant. The clonotype was recovered from a girl between 2 and 10 years old with congenital amegakaryocytic thrombocytopenia, due to receive a stem cell transplant. Written as DNA, the CDR3 is TGTGCCAGCAGCGTGAGGGTGTGGGGGGGGGAGCTGTTTTTT. Residues: CASSVRVWGGELFF.